This T cell receptor (beta chain) was sequenced for a study of identical twins. The trim removed 10 bases at V and 4 bases at J, leaving 13 bases unmatched. This CDR3 has 15 residues. Germline values: CDR1 ENHRY, CDR2 SYGVKD. Among all donors, each was a healthy Caucasian. A universal primer site arose from template switching, and cDNA bore unique molecular identifiers. TCRdb passed the 5' RACE reads through MiXCR, listing each CDR3 protein once. The sample has 350,000 to 450,000 distinct CDR3 sequences; about a fifth are singletons. This TCR was recovered from a man aged 50-59 years in good health. The specimen sequenced was naive T cells sorted from blood. V usage is TRBV10-3 and J usage is TRBJ2-1, with 7 nucleotides matching TRBD1. The CDR3 nucleotides are TGTGCCACCCAGCGGTGGGACAGCGTATACAATGAGCAGTTCTTC. It translates to CATQRWDSVYNEQFF.